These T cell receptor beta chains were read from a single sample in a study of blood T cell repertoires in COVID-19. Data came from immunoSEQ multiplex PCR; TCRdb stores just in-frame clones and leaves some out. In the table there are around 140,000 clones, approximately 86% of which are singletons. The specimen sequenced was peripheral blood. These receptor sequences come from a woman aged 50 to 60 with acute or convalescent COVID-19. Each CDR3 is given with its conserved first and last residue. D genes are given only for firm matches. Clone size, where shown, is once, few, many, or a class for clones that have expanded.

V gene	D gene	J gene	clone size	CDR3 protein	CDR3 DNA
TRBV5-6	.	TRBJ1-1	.	CASSYRQANTEAFF	TGTGCCAGCAGCTATCGACAGGCGAACACTGAAGCTTTCTTT
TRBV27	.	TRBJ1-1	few	CASSTHLGGEAFF	TGTGCCAGCAGTACGCACCTTGGCGGTGAAGCTTTCTTT
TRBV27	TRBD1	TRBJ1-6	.	CASSWTGPHNSPLHF	TGTGCCAGCAGTTGGACAGGTCCCCATAATTCACCCCTCCACTTT
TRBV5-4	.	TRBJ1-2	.	CASSLEYGGTDGYTF	TGTGCCAGCAGCTTAGAATACGGAGGCACAGATGGCTACACCTTC
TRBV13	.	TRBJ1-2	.	CASSFGGPNYGYTF	TGTGCCAGCAGCTTCGGGGGGCCCAACTATGGCTACACCTTC
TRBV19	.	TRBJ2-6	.	CASSILSGANVLTF	TGTGCCAGTAGTATTCTGTCTGGGGCCAACGTCCTGACTTTC
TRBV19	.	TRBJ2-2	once	CASSQGSNTGELFF	TGTGCCAGTAGTCAGGGATCGAACACCGGGGAGCTGTTTTTT
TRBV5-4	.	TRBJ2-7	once	CASSLMAGTYEQYF	TGTGCCAGCAGCTTAATGGCGGGGACCTACGAGCAGTACTTC
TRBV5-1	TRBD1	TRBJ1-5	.	CASSSSGTDNQPQHF	TGCGCCAGCAGTTCCTCCGGGACAGACAATCAGCCCCAGCATTTT
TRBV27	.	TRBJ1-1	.	CASSLSPPQGGAEAFF	TGTGCCAGCAGTTTATCTCCCCCGCAGGGAGGGGCTGAAGCTTTCTTT
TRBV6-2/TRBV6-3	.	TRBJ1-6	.	CASSPGIPNSPLHF	TGTGCCAGCAGTCCAGGGATTCCGAATTCACCCCTCCACTTT
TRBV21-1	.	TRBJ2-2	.	CASRGQGDTGELFF	TGTGCCAGCAGAGGACAGGGGGACACCGGGGAGCTGTTTTTT
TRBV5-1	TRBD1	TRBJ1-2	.	CASSLVPGTGSGYTF	TGCGCCAGCAGCTTGGTCCCCGGGACAGGGAGCGGCTACACCTTC
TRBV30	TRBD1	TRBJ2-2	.	CAWSGDSFTGELFF	TGTGCCTGGAGTGGGGACAGTTTCACCGGGGAGCTGTTTTTT
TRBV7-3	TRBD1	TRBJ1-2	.	CASSPNAGQGISGYTF	TGTGCCAGCAGTCCTAACGCGGGACAGGGGATTTCTGGCTACACCTTC
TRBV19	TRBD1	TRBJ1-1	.	CASSIFPETGRLETEAFF	TGTGCCAGTAGTATATTCCCCGAGACAGGGCGGCTAGAAACTGAAGCTTTCTTT
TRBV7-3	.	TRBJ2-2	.	CASSLNSGITGELFF	TGTGCCAGCAGCTTAAACTCAGGAATTACCGGGGAGCTGTTTTTT
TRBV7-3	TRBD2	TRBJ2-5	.	CASSSPGLAGLRGETQYF	TGTGCCAGCAGTTCCCCGGGACTAGCGGGGCTGAGAGGGGAGACCCAGTACTTC
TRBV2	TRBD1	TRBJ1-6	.	CASGQGGTPLHF	TGTGCCAGTGGACAGGGGGGGACACCCCTCCACTTT
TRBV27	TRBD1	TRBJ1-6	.	CASSSIGRPGGEAPLHF	TGTGCCAGCAGCTCTATTGGCCGGCCAGGGGGAGAGGCACCCCTCCACTTT
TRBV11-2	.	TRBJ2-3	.	CASSLESGSTDTQYF	TGTGCCAGCAGCTTAGAAAGCGGGAGCACAGATACGCAGTATTTT
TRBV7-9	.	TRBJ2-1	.	CASSPPPGALYNEQFF	TGTGCCAGCAGCCCGCCCCCAGGGGCTCTATACAATGAGCAGTTCTTC
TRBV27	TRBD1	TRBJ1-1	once	CASSLSQGATNTEAFF	TGTGCCAGCAGTTTATCACAGGGGGCCACGAACACTGAAGCTTTCTTT
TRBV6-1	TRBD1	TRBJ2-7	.	CASSEGDRGTYEQYF	TGTGCCAGCAGTGAAGGGGACAGGGGGACCTACGAGCAGTACTTC
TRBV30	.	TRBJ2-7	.	CAWSVHRAYEQYF	TGTGCCTGGAGTGTACACAGGGCCTACGAGCAGTACTTC
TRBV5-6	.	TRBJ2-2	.	CASSLPRFGSTGELFF	TGTGCCAGCAGCTTGCCTCGATTCGGGTCCACCGGGGAGCTGTTTTTT
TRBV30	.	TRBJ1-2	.	CAWSIGDYGYTF	TGTGCCTGGAGTATAGGGGACTATGGCTACACCTTC
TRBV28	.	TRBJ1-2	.	CASSLETGKTPYGYTF	TGTGCCAGCAGTTTGGAGACAGGCAAGACCCCCTATGGCTACACCTTC
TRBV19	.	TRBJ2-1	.	CASSHRRGISYNEQFF	TGTGCCAGTAGTCATCGCCGGGGGATCTCCTACAATGAGCAGTTCTTC
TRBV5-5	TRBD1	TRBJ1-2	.	CASSQGQSSAYGYTF	TGTGCCAGCAGTCAGGGACAGAGTAGCGCCTATGGCTACACCTTC
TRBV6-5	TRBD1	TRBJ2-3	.	CASSRGQGGTDTQYF	TGTGCCAGCAGCCGCGGACAGGGGGGCACAGATACGCAGTATTTT
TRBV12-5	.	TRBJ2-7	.	CASGAPLAFRYEQYF	TGTGCTAGTGGGGCTCCCCTAGCTTTCCGCTACGAGCAGTACTTC
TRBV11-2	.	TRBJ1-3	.	CASTPSRTSGNTIYF	TGTGCCAGCACCCCTAGTCGTACCTCTGGAAACACCATATATTTT
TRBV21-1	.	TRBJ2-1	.	CASSGGIFDEQFF	TGTGCCAGCTCAGGGGGGATCTTCGATGAGCAGTTCTTC
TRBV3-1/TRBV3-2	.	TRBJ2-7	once	CASSHTSEQYF	TGTGCCAGCAGCCATACATCAGAGCAGTACTTC
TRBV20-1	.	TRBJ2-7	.	CSASNRVGTPEQYF	TGCAGTGCTAGTAACAGGGTGGGTACTCCCGAGCAGTACTTC
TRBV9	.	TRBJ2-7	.	CASSPEVGSDEQYF	TGTGCCAGCAGCCCCGAGGTGGGGAGCGACGAGCAGTACTTC
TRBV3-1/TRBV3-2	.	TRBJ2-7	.	CASSQYTGFSYEQYF	TGTGCCAGCAGCCAATATACAGGATTTTCCTACGAGCAGTACTTC
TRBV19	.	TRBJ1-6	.	CASSMRQFDVALHF	TGTGCCAGTAGTATGCGGCAGTTCGACGTGGCCCTCCACTTT
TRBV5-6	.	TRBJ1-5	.	CASSFTGFGPQHF	TGTGCCAGCAGCTTCACAGGGTTTGGGCCCCAGCATTTT
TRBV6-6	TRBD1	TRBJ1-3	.	CATSETGNFGNTIYF	TGTGCCACCTCCGAGACAGGGAACTTTGGAAACACCATATATTTT
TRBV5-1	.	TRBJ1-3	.	CASSLESGGSSGNTIYF	TGCGCCAGCAGCTTGGAGTCGGGGGGTAGCTCTGGAAACACCATATATTTT
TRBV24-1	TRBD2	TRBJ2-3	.	CATSDLTASGTDTQYF	TGTGCCACCAGTGATTTAACGGCTAGCGGGACAGATACGCAGTATTTT
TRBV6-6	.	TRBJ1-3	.	CASGGGSSGNTIYF	TGTGCCAGCGGTGGGGGGAGCTCTGGAAACACCATATATTTT
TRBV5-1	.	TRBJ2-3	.	CASSLVGTQPDTQYF	TGCGCCAGCAGCTTGGTAGGGACACAACCAGATACGCAGTATTTT
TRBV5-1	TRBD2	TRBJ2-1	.	CASSSGLVSYNEQFF	TGCGCCAGCAGCTCCGGACTAGTCTCCTACAATGAGCAGTTCTTC
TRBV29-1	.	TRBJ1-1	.	CSVPSIAGTEAFF	TGCAGCGTTCCTTCCATTGCGGGCACTGAAGCTTTCTTT
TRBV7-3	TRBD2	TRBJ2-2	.	CASSLSSGRATGELFF	TGTGCCAGCAGCTTAAGCAGCGGGAGGGCCACCGGGGAGCTGTTTTTT
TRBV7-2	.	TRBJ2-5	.	CASSFTDNQETQYF	TGTGCCAGCAGCTTTACAGATAACCAAGAGACCCAGTACTTC
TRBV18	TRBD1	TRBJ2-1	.	CASSPTDRYNEQFF	TGTGCCAGCTCACCCACGGACAGGTACAATGAGCAGTTCTTC
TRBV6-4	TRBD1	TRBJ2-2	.	CASSEEGATGELFF	TGTGCCAGCAGTGAAGAGGGGGCCACCGGGGAGCTGTTTTTT
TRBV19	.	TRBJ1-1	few	CASTQGFANTEAFF	TGTGCCAGTACTCAGGGGTTTGCGAACACTGAAGCTTTCTTT
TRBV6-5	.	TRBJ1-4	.	CASRRGGNEKLFF	TGTGCCAGCAGGCGCGGGGGTAATGAAAAACTGTTTTTT
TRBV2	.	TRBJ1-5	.	CASKGDSNQPQHF	TGTGCCAGCAAAGGGGATAGCAATCAGCCCCAGCATTTT
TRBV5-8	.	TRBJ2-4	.	CASSYQGAKNIQYF	TGTGCCAGCAGCTACCAGGGAGCCAAAAACATTCAGTACTTC
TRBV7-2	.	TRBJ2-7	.	CASSLGGRATVYEQYF	TGTGCCAGCAGCTTAGGCGGGCGGGCCACCGTGTACGAGCAGTACTTC
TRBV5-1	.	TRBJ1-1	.	CASSDLRSGDTEAFF	TGCGCCAGCAGCGATCTCAGGTCGGGAGACACTGAAGCTTTCTTT